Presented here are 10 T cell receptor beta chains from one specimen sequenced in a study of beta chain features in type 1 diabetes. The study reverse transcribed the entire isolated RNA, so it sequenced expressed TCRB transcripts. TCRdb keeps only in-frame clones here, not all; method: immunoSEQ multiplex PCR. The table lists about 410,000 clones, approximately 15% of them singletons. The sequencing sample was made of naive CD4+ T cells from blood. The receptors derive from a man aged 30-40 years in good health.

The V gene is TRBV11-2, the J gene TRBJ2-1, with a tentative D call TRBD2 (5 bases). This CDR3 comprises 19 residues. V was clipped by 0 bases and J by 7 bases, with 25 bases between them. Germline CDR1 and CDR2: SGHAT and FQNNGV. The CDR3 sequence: CASSLDSGFRGSRKNEQFF. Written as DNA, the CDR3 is TGTGCCAGCAGCTTAGATTCTGGGTTCCGGGGTTCAAGAAAGAATGAGCAGTTCTTC.

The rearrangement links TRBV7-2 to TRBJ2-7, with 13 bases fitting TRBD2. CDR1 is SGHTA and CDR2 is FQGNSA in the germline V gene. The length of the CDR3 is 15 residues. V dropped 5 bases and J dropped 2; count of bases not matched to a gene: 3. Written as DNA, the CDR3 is TGTGCCAGCAGCGCGGGACTAGCGGGGACCTACGAGCAGTACTTC. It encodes CASSAGLAGTYEQYF.

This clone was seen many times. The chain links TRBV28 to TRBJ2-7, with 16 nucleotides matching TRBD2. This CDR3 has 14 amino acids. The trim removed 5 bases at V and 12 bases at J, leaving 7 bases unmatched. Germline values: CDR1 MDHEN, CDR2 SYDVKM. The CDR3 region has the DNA TGTGCCAGCAGTCCTCCGGGACTAGCGGGAGGGTTGTACGTC. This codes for CASSPPGLAGGLYV.

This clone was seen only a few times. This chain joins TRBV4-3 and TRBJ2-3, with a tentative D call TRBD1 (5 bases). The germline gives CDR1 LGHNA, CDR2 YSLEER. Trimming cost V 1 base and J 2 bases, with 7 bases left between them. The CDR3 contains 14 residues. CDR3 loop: CASSQGQSTDTQYF. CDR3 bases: TGCGCCAGCAGCCAAGGACAGTCCACAGATACGCAGTATTTT.

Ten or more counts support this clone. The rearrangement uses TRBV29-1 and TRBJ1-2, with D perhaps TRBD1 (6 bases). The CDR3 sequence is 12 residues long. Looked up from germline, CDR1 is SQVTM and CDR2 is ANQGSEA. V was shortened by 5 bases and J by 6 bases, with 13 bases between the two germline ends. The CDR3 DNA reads TGCAGCGTTAGGACAGACGGTGATGGCTACACCTTC. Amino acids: CSVRTDGDGYTF.

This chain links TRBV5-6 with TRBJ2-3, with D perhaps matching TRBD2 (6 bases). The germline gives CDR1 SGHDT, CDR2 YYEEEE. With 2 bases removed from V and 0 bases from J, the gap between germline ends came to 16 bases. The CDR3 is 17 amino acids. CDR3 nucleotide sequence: TGTGCCAGCAGCTTCACCGCCGGGACTGGTAGCACAGATACGCAGTATTTT. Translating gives CASSFTAGTGSTDTQYF.

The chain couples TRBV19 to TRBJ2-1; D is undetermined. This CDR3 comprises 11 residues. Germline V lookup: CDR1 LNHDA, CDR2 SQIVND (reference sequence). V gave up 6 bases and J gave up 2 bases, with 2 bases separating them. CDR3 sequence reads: CASRTYNEQFF. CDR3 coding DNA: TGTGCCAGTAGGACCTACAATGAGCAGTTCTTC.

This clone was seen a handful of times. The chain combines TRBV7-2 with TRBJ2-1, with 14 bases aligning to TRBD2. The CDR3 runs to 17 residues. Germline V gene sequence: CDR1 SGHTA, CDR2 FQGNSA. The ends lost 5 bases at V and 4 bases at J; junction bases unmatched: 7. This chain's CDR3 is CASSPSTSGGAYNEQFF. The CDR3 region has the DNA TGTGCCAGCAGCCCCTCGACTAGCGGGGGGGCTTACAATGAGCAGTTCTTC.

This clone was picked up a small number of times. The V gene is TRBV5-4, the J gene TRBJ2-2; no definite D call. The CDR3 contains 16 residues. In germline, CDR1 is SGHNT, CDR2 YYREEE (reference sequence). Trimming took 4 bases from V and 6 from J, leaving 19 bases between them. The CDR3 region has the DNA TGTGCCAGCAGCCGGACGGCGCCCTATCCCCCCGGGGAGCTGTTTTTT. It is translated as CASSRTAPYPPGELFF.

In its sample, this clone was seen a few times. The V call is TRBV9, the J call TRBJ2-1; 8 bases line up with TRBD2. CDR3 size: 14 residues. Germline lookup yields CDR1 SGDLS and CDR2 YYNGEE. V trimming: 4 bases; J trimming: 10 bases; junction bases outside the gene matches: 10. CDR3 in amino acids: CASSFGLAPREQFF. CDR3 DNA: TGTGCCAGCAGCTTCGGACTAGCCCCGAGGGAGCAGTTCTTC.